This TCR beta chain stems from a study of cytomegalovirus exposure and HLA in healthy donors. The study's findings and limits: The later analysis indicated that the majority of CMV-associated TCR beta chains appeared HLA-restricted. Later analysis identified several of the most significant clusters that appeared linked to common viral pathogens. High sensitivity and specificity were reportedly achieved when the classifier diagnosed cytomegalovirus status. The presence/absence work took it that sequencing depth was about the same across donors.

Both 60 Vbeta primers and 13 Jbeta primers went into the PCR. Profiling relied on immunoSEQ multiplex PCR, and the TCRdb table lists in-frame clones only, not all of them. The sample shows around 200,000 clones, just over 75% of them seen only once. A remark on this clone: The antigen is unknown.

The TCR was taken from a woman aged 25 to 39 in good health and CMV-seropositive. The source material was PBMCs.

DNA for the CDR3: TGTGCCAGCAGCCCGGCCCCACAGGGACCAGAAAAACTGTTTTTT. Its translation is CASSPAPQGPEKLFF. The chain combines TRBV5-5 with TRBJ1-4, with D maybe TRBD1 (6 bases). Germline V gene data show CDR1 as SGHKS and CDR2 as YYEKEE (reference sequence). The CDR3 has 15 amino acids. V shed 4 bases and J shed 8 bases, with 18 bases lying between them.